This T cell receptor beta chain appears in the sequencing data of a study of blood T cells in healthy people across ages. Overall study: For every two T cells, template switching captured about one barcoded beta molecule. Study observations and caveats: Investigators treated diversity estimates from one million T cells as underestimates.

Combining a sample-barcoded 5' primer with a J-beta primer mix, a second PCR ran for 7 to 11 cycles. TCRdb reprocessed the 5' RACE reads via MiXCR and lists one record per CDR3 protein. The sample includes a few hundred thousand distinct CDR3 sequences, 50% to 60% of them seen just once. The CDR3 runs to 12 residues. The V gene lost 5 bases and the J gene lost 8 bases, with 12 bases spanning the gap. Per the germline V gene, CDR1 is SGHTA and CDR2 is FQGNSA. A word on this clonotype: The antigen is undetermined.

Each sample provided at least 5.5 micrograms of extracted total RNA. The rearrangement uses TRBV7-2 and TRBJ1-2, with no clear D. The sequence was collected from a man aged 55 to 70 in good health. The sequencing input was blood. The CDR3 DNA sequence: TGTGCCAGCAGCCGAGGTGCGGGCGGCTACACCTTC. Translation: CASSRGAGGYTF.